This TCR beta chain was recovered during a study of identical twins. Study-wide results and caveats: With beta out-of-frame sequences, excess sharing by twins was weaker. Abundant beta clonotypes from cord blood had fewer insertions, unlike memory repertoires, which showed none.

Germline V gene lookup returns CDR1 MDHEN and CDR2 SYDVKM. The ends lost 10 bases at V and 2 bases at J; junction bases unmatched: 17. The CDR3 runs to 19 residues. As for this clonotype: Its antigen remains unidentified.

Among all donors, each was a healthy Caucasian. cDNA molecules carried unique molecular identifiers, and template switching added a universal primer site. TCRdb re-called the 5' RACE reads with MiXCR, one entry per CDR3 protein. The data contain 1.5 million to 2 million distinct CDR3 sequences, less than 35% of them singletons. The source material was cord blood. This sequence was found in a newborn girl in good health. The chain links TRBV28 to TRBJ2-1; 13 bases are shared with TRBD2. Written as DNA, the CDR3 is TGTGCCACCTTCGCGGACAGGGGACTAGCGGGATTTACCTACAATGAGCAGTTCTTC. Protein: CATFADRGLAGFTYNEQFF.